This T cell receptor beta chain appears in the sequencing data of a study of OX40 agonist ivuxolimab in advanced cancers. Regarding the research as a whole: The costimulatory receptor OX40 (CD134) was targeted by ivuxolimab, a fully human IgG2 agonistic monoclonal antibody. Peripheral TCRbeta sequencing aimed to test whether ivuxolimab altered TCR sequence diversity and caused clonal T-cell expansion. Of the approximately 50 dose-escalation patients, hepatocellular carcinoma was present in around 19, melanoma in approximately 15, renal cell carcinoma in 9 and head and neck cancer in 9. The paper covers the monotherapy dose-escalation part of the phase I ivuxolimab trial, which included N = 52 patients. Patients were allowed to have had prior anti-PD-1, anti-PD-L1 or anti-CTLA-4 therapy, and 30% to 50% of the dose-escalation patients had previously received checkpoint inhibitors. Partial responses occurred in three dose-escalation patients: two with cutaneous melanoma and one with hepatocellular carcinoma. Intravenous ivuxolimab was administered to patients every 2 weeks at six dose levels: 0.01, 0.1, 0.3, 1.5, 3 and 10 mg/kg. In the dose-escalation cohort, approximately 82% of patients were male, and the mean age was about 55 years, with a range of about 23 to 85.

As concerns this clone: Its antigen has not been determined. It has no much larger one-base neighbor in the sample; base qualities were not kept.

Relative to germline, V is 4 bases shorter and J is 0 bases shorter, with 11 bases between their ends. The germline V gene (reference sequence) sets CDR1 to LNHNV and CDR2 to YYDKDF. The CDR3 runs 15 residues from the cysteine to the phenylalanine. Kept here is only the CDR3 DNA, which spans 45 bases and is read in frame from base 1. Genomic DNA was extracted from sorted cells for sequencing of the TCRbeta CDR3 region. TCRbeta CDR3 regions were sequenced using the immunoSEQ Assay. TCRdb limited this immuneACCESS table to in-frame rearrangements with V and J called. A share of clones is missing; checked studies link under half to unresolved V genes, and the rest is unexplained. Recorded for this sample are approximately 97,000 clones; around 85% of them occurred a single time. Over 4.5% of the sample goes to the ten largest clones. The paper's findings and limits, for the study overall: Antigen specificity was not determined for the clonally expanded peripheral T cells. Low levels of normalized T-cell clonal expansion were also seen in some patients who did not respond. At doses of 0.1 to 3.0 mg/kg, clonal expansion of both CD4+ and CD8+ blood T cells was observed from baseline to week 6. In the 0.1-3.0 mg/kg groups, partial responders had among the lowest normalized peripheral clonal expansion, particularly in CD8+ T cells. After ivuxolimab, CD8+ T cells had more expanded clones than CD4+ T cells on average.

The trial excluded patients who had a history of autoimmune disease or were on systemic immunosuppression. Peripheral blood for TCR sequencing was drawn from every dose cohort at baseline, at cycle 4 day 1 and at cycle 7 day 1. The samples were taken from a phase I, first-in-human, multicenter, open-label dose-escalation trial of ivuxolimab. Adults with locally advanced or metastatic melanoma, renal cell, hepatocellular, or head and neck squamous cell carcinoma were enrolled in the trial. Before TCR sequencing, CD4+ T cells and CD8+ T cells were sorted from peripheral blood as separate populations.

This sequence originates from an adult with an advanced solid tumor such as melanoma, head and neck, liver or kidney cancer. The chain is encoded by TRBV15 joined to TRBJ2-3, with the D assignment possibly TRBD1 or TRBD2, given 5 matching bases for each. The material sequenced was CD4+ or CD8+ T cells sorted from blood, taken in a trial of the OX40 agonist ivuxolimab. The nucleotide sequence is TGTGCCACCAGCATAAGGGGACCTAGCACAGATACGCAGTATTTT. This sequence encodes CATSIRGPSTDTQYF.